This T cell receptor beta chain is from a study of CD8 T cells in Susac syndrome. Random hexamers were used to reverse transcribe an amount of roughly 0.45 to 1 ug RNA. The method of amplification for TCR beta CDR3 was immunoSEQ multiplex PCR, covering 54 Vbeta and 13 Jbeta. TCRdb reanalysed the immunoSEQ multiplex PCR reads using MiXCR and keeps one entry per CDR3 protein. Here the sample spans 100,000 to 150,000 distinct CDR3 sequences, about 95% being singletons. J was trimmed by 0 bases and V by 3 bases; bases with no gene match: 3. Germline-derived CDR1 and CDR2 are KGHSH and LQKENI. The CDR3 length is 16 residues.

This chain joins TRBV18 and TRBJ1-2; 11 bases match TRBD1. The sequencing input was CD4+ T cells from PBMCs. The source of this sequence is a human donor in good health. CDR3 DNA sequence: TGTGCCAGCTCACCCGGACAGGGGGCGCCTAACTATGGCTACACCTTC. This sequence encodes CASSPGQGAPNYGYTF.